These T cell receptor beta chains were read from a single sample in a study of blood T cell repertoires in COVID-19. Method: immunoSEQ multiplex PCR; TCRdb's copy keeps in-frame clones and lacks some. The profile shows approximately 49,000 clones, roughly four fifths of them singletons. Sequencing was carried out using peripheral blood. Receptors were obtained from a human donor with acute or convalescent COVID-19. The donor label of this sample is uncertain. The conserved cysteine and the conserved F or W are not part of the CDR3 here. Each record gives: clone size, J gene, V gene, CDR3 protein. Part of the rows lack a size; the others show once, few, many or a class for expanded clones.

NA	TRBJ2-3	TRBV4-2	ASSQATGLGPDTQY
NA	TRBJ1-1	TRBV7-2	ASSLAAGNTEAF
few	TRBJ1-2	TRBV24-1	ATSDRTGWEGYT
NA	TRBJ2-5	TRBV12-3/TRBV12-4	ASSADSLETQY
NA	TRBJ1-2	TRBV12-2	ASRPDTRKPPYSHGYT
NA	TRBJ2-1	TRBV24-1	ATSDWAGSGTGDEQF
NA	TRBJ2-1	TRBV11-3	ASSLGLAGALSYNEQF
NA	TRBJ2-3	TRBV5-1	ASSFRGWGTDTQY
once	TRBJ2-6	TRBV3-1/TRBV3-2	ASSQEGAGEGANVLT
NA	TRBJ1-2	TRBV10-2	ASSSAGIYGYT
NA	TRBJ1-1	TRBV10-3	AISDQGLENTEAF
NA	TRBJ1-3	TRBV29-1	SVVTGASGNTIY
NA	TRBJ1-2	TRBV19	ASSIVSERIYGYT
once	TRBJ2-4	TRBV5-4	ASSLAALAGGGGNIQY
NA	TRBJ2-5	TRBV24-1	ATSGPGQETQY
once	TRBJ2-3	TRBV4-2	ASSPETSGGSDTQY
NA	TRBJ2-7	TRBV5-3	ARSLGRQEGMDYEQY
NA	TRBJ1-3	TRBV19	ASSMVGSSGNTIY
NA	TRBJ1-6	TRBV6-1	ASSEPPGGNSPLH
once	TRBJ2-7	TRBV12-5	ASGLAYEQY
NA	TRBJ2-7	TRBV4-1	ASSQDITGGFYEQY
NA	TRBJ2-1	TRBV27	AYLTRYNEQF
NA	TRBJ1-2	TRBV11-3	ASSIRTGNNNYGYT
NA	TRBJ2-3	TRBV2	ASSSLGTETDTQY
few	TRBJ1-6	TRBV4-1	ASSLKPQVGAEGSPLH
NA	TRBJ2-5	TRBV13	ASSPRPTEETQY
NA	TRBJ2-2	TRBV5-4	ASSLGQETGELF
once	TRBJ2-3	TRBV19	ASGQSTDTQY
NA	TRBJ1-1	TRBV4-3	ASSQDGGSTGGRAF
NA	TRBJ1-1	TRBV3-1/TRBV3-2	ASSLGSDTEAF
few	TRBJ1-5	TRBV19	ASSLTGPYQPQH
NA	TRBJ1-5	TRBV18	ASRGGNQPQH
NA	TRBJ2-4	TRBV19	ASTSLIAGVKNIQY
NA	TRBJ2-3	TRBV7-3	ASSLPRGQGGADTQY
NA	TRBJ1-6	TRBV7-8	ASSLNRGSSPLH
NA	TRBJ1-2	TRBV6-5	ASSSGTGHYGYT
NA	TRBJ1-1	TRBV12-3/TRBV12-4	ASRPTGQPEAF
NA	TRBJ2-5	TRBV6-2/TRBV6-3	ASSRYGTSGTETQY
NA	TRBJ1-3	TRBV6-6	ASSSLGQSGNTIY
NA	TRBJ2-5	TRBV5-7	ASSSLGTSPETQY
NA	TRBJ1-4	TRBV18	ASSPLGTENEKLF
few	TRBJ1-5	TRBV7-2	ASSLAPYRARGDQPQH
NA	TRBJ2-5	TRBV29-1	SVLSGGETQY
once	TRBJ2-7	TRBV28	ASSSGARLYEQY
NA	TRBJ2-3	TRBV5-1	ASKLTYRADTQY
NA	TRBJ1-1	TRBV9	ASSVDRGEAF
NA	TRBJ2-1	TRBV25-1	ASSEWRDRGLNEQF